Below are 30 T cell receptor beta chains sequenced from a single sample in a study of T cell clones after liver transplantation. TCRdb keeps only in-frame clones here, not all; method: immunoSEQ multiplex PCR. This table has some 57,000 clones, around 70% appearing once. The source was CD4+ T cells from blood, collected at the 22-month timepoint. The origin of the receptors is a human patient who received a liver transplant. The graft donor may have contributed some T cells.

The V gene is TRBV6-4, the J gene TRBJ1-1, with 9 bases matching TRBD1. V lost 4 bases and J lost 4; bases outside the gene matches: 4. Germline-derived CDR1 and CDR2 are MRHNA and SNTAGT. This CDR3 comprises 14 residues. The CDR3 DNA follows: TGTGCCAGCAGTGTACAGGGGGCAGGCACTGAAGCTTTCTTT. It is translated as CASSVQGAGTEAFF.

The genes are TRBV5-4 and TRBJ2-1; D possibly uses TRBD1 or TRBD2 (6 bases each). The V end lost 4 bases, the J end lost 6 bases, and 14 bases lay between the germline ends. CDR1 SGHNT and CDR2 YYREEE come from the germline V gene (reference sequence). This CDR3 comprises 14 residues. The CDR3 loop reads CASSLGGRLNEQFF. In DNA form, the CDR3 reads TGTGCCAGCAGCCTTGGGGGGCGCCTCAATGAGCAGTTCTTC. Looking up the rest from reference TRBV5-4 and TRBJ2-1 gives the full variable domain: ETGVTQSPTHLIKTRGQQVTLRCSSQSGHNTVSWYQQALGQGPQFIFQYYREEENGRGNFPPRFSGLQFPNYSSELNVNALELDDSALYLCASSLGGRLNEQFFGPGTRLTVL.

V is TRBV6-1 and J is TRBJ2-1; possibly TRBD2 for D (6 bases). The CDR3 is 14 residues long. Deletions cut 4 bases from V and 0 bases from J, with 7 bases between. Germline V lookup: CDR1 MNHNS, CDR2 SASEGT. DNA for the CDR3: TGTGCCAGCAGTGGGGACTCCTCCTACAATGAGCAGTTCTTC. Its protein product is CASSGDSSYNEQFF.

This chain links TRBV30 with TRBJ1-3; D is possibly TRBD1 (5 bases). Trimming left V 2 bases short and J 6 bases short, with 17 bases between. The germline CDR1 and CDR2 sequences are GTSNPN and SVGIG (reference sequence). The CDR3 sequence is 15 residues long. Written as DNA, the CDR3 is TGTGCCTGGAGTCGACCTGGCAGGGCCGAAAACACCATATATTTT. Translated: CAWSRPGRAENTIYF.

The chain combines TRBV5-4 with TRBJ1-2, with 7 positions matching TRBD1. The CDR3 is 15 amino acids. The V and J ends lost 0 bases and 5 bases, in that order; junction bases with no gene match: 7. CDR1 and CDR2 from the germline V gene are SGHNT and YYREEE (reference sequence). In nucleotides, the CDR3 is TGTGCCAGCAGCTTGGACAGGGGTGGGGGATATGGCTACACCTTC. Encoded protein: CASSLDRGGGYGYTF.

The chain carries TRBV11-2 and TRBJ2-7; 11 bases line up with TRBD1. The CDR3 sequence is 15 residues long. J was trimmed by 3 bases and V by 2 bases; bases with no gene match: 3. Germline V gives CDR1 SGHAT, CDR2 FQNNGV. CDR3 protein: CASSLLGTGGYEQYF. CDR3 coding DNA: TGTGCCAGCAGCTTACTAGGGACAGGGGGCTACGAGCAGTACTTC.

This clone was seen a single time. The V and J genes are TRBV7-9 and TRBJ2-3; weak D call: TRBD1 (5 bases). Trimming took off 5 bases at V and 0 bases at J, with 9 bases between the two ends. The germline V gene has CDR1 SEHNR and CDR2 FQNEAQ (reference sequence). This CDR3 has 14 residues. The CDR3 sequence: CASSPQGSTDTQYF. CDR3 coding DNA: TGTGCCAGCAGCCCCCAGGGTAGCACAGATACGCAGTATTTT.

There are a few counts of this clone. The chain has TRBV7-2 and TRBJ1-1; 10 bases align to TRBD1. Germline assignment: CDR1 SGHTA and CDR2 FQGNSA. The CDR3 runs 16 residues. V was pared by 6 bases and J by 5 bases, with 12 bases of the junction left unmatched. The CDR3 DNA reads TGTGCCAGCAGGGTGACAGGGGGCGGATATGATACTGAAGCTTTCTTT. Its translation is CASRVTGGGYDTEAFF.

The V call is TRBV4-2, the J call TRBJ2-2; D is tentatively TRBD1 or TRBD2 (6 bases each). With 0 bases removed from V and 0 bases from J, the gap between germline ends came to 14 bases. There are 18 residues in the CDR3. Germline CDR1 and CDR2: LGHNA and YNFKEQ. CDR3 sequence (DNA): TGTGCCAGCAGCCAAGAAGCGACGGGGGCGGCGAACACCGGGGAGCTGTTTTTT. It yields the protein CASSQEATGAANTGELFF.

V and J are TRBV28 and TRBJ2-7; 7 positions match TRBD1. V lost 6 bases and J lost 1; bases outside the gene matches: 12. The CDR3 is made up of 16 amino acids. Germline V gene lookup returns CDR1 MDHEN and CDR2 SYDVKM. In nucleotides, the CDR3 is TGTGCCAGCAGCGGATTGGGAAGGGGGCTGTCCTACGAGCAGTACTTC. This encodes CASSGLGRGLSYEQYF.

The chain links TRBV10-3 to TRBJ2-1, with D possibly called TRBD1 or TRBD2 (6 bases each). The length of the CDR3 is 16 residues. In germline, CDR1 is ENHRY, CDR2 SYGVKD. V lost 5 bases to trimming and J lost 5 bases, with 19 bases between them. The CDR3, as DNA: TGTGCCATCAGTCGGGACAATCAGAGGAGGGACAATGAGCAGTTCTTC. This translates into CAISRDNQRRDNEQFF.

V is TRBV7-2 and J is TRBJ2-3; TRBD2 matches 11 bases. The V gene end was trimmed by 3 bases and the J gene end by 3 bases; junction bases not matched to a gene: 2. Germline values: CDR1 SGHTA, CDR2 FQGNSA. CDR3 size: 15 residues. CDR3 nucleotides: TGTGCCAGCAGCTTGACTAGCGGGGTAACAGATACGCAGTATTTT. Its translation is CASSLTSGVTDTQYF.

V and J are TRBV11-2 and TRBJ1-1; D is undetermined. The CDR3 sequence is 14 residues long. The ends were cut back, 7 bases at V and 4 bases at J, with 16 bases in the middle. CDR1 SGHAT and CDR2 FQNNGV come from the germline V gene. CDR3 protein: CASTPQPGGTEAFF. CDR3 nucleotide sequence: TGTGCCAGCACCCCGCAACCGGGCGGCACTGAAGCTTTCTTT.

V usage is TRBV11-1 and J usage is TRBJ2-3; 7 nucleotides line up with TRBD2. V lost 3 bases, J lost 2 bases, and 8 bases stayed unmatched. The CDR3 runs 16 residues. CDR1 is SGHAT, CDR2 FQDESV, per germline (reference sequence). CDR3 amino acids: CASSFSGRGYTDTQYF. The CDR3 bases are TGTGCCAGCAGCTTCTCAGGGAGGGGTTACACAGATACGCAGTATTTT.

The chain couples TRBV6-5 to TRBJ1-4; the D gene is possibly TRBD1 (5 bases). Germline CDR1 and CDR2: MNHEY and SVGAGI. V was cut by 7 bases and J by 8 bases, with 8 bases left in between. CDR3 length: 11 amino acids. The chain's CDR3 is CASTWGEKLFF. CDR3 nucleotides: TGTGCCAGCACTTGGGGGGAAAAACTGTTTTTT.

The V and J genes are TRBV30 and TRBJ2-3; D is ambiguous. Trimming cost V 2 bases and J 6 bases, with 15 bases left between them. The germline CDR1 and CDR2 sequences are GTSNPN and SVGIG (reference sequence). The CDR3 sequence is 14 residues long. The CDR3 reads CAWSSGLPKDTQYF. The CDR3 DNA reads TGTGCCTGGAGTTCCGGGTTACCCAAGGATACGCAGTATTTT.

This clone has only a few counts. The chain couples TRBV10-3 to TRBJ1-5; weak D call: TRBD1 (6 bases). From germline, CDR1 is ENHRY and CDR2 SYGVKD. V lost 5 bases and J 2 bases, leaving 7 bases between the germline ends. The CDR3 is 13 residues long. DNA for the CDR3: TGTGCCATCAGTAGGGGGGGCAATCAGCCCCAGCATTTT. Its translation: CAISRGGNQPQHF.

This chain uses TRBV25-1 with TRBJ2-3, with 7 bases lining up with TRBD2. J gave up 2 bases and V 1 base, and 9 bases lay outside the gene matches. The germline CDR1 and CDR2 sequences are MGHDK and SYGVNS. There are 17 residues in the CDR3. The CDR3 is CASSESRLADFTDTQYF. In DNA, the CDR3 is TGTGCCAGCAGTGAATCTCGGCTAGCGGACTTCACAGATACGCAGTATTTT.

The CDR3: CAWSVQGSSNQPQHF. CDR3 bases: TGTGCCTGGAGTGTACAGGGGTCAAGCAATCAGCCCCAGCATTTT. The chain has TRBV30 and TRBJ1-5, with TRBD1 identical over 7 bases. CDR3 length equals 15 residues. The germline V gene has CDR1 GTSNPN and CDR2 SVGIG (reference sequence). Trimming took 0 bases from V and 1 from J; bases not matched to a gene: 3.

The gene calls are TRBV19 and TRBJ1-2; 7 bases map to TRBD1. CDR1 and CDR2 (germline): LNHDA, SQIVND (reference sequence). This CDR3 region has 16 residues. V lost 6 bases and J lost 9; bases outside the gene matches: 19. The CDR3 reads CASRDGTASWEESYTF. CDR3 nucleotides: TGTGCCAGTAGGGACGGGACAGCCTCTTGGGAGGAGAGCTACACCTTC.

This clone was seen a few times. The chain recombines TRBV5-4 with TRBJ2-3, with unresolved D. V was cut by 0 bases and J by 2 bases, with 16 bases left in between. Looked up from germline, CDR1 is SGHNT and CDR2 is YYREEE (reference sequence). This CDR3 has 17 residues. CDR3 nucleotide sequence: TGTGCCAGCAGCTTGGCCTTTGGGGTGAGGAACACAGATACGCAGTATTTT. Amino acid sequence: CASSLAFGVRNTDTQYF. The full variable domain, with the rest looked up from reference TRBV5-4 and TRBJ2-3, is ETGVTQSPTHLIKTRGQQVTLRCSSQSGHNTVSWYQQALGQGPQFIFQYYREEENGRGNFPPRFSGLQFPNYSSELNVNALELDDSALYLCASSLAFGVRNTDTQYFGPGTRLTVL.

This clone was counted only a few times. The chain couples TRBV19 to TRBJ1-2; TRBD1 matches 9 bases. The CDR3 is 12 residues long. Germline CDR1 is LNHDA and CDR2 is SQIVND (reference sequence). V shed 10 bases, J shed 4 bases, and the junction held 4 bases outside the gene matches. Written as DNA, the CDR3 is TGTGCCACTTCGACAGGGGGCTATGGCTACACCTTC. It encodes CATSTGGYGYTF.

This clone was counted only a few times. The V gene is TRBV2, the J gene TRBJ1-5; 7 bases agree with TRBD1. This CDR3 has 15 amino acids. The germline V gene has CDR1 SNHLY and CDR2 FYNNEI. V gave up 4 bases and J gave up 4 bases; unmatched junction bases: 7. As DNA, the CDR3 is TGTGCCAGCAGTGTCGGGCAGGGGGGGAATCAGCCCCAGCATTTT. Protein: CASSVGQGGNQPQHF.

This clone was seen a single time. The rearrangement links TRBV19 to TRBJ2-2, with D hard to call. Trimming pared 2 bases from V and 2 bases from J, leaving 0 bases between. The CDR3 is 12 amino acids. Germline V CDR1 and CDR2: LNHDA, SQIVND (reference sequence). In nucleotides, the CDR3 is TGTGCCAGTAGTATAAACACCGGGGAGCTGTTTTTT. Translated: CASSINTGELFF.

The sample holds a few counts of this clone. V is TRBV28 and J is TRBJ2-7, with 10 bases aligning to TRBD1. The CDR3 has 14 amino acids. With 5 bases clipped from V and 2 bases from J, the junction kept 3 bases outside the gene matches. The germline CDR1 and CDR2 sequences are MDHEN and SYDVKM. The CDR3 reads CASSPGQGTYEQYF. Written as DNA, the CDR3 is TGTGCCAGCAGTCCGGGACAGGGGACCTACGAGCAGTACTTC.

This clone has more than one count but fewer than ten. The rearrangement uses TRBV14 and TRBJ1-2; 7 bases agree with TRBD1. The CDR3 runs 15 residues. The V gene end was trimmed by 3 bases and the J gene end by 2 bases; junction bases not matched to a gene: 6. CDR1 and CDR2 from the germline V gene are SGHDN and FVKESK. The CDR3 sequence is CASSQLNRGNYGYTF. CDR3 in DNA: TGTGCCAGCAGCCAGCTTAACAGGGGAAACTATGGCTACACCTTC.

This chain joins TRBV29-1 and TRBJ2-5; 7 bases match TRBD1. V was clipped by 3 bases and J by 4 bases; unmatched bases: 8. CDR1 and CDR2 from the germline V gene are SQVTM and ANQGSEA. This CDR3 has 14 amino acids. CDR3 nucleotide sequence: TGCAGCGTTGAGGAGACAGGGTTGGGAGAGACCCAGTACTTC. It yields the protein CSVEETGLGETQYF.

The genes are TRBV29-1 and TRBJ2-7, with D possibly matching TRBD2 (5 bases). Between the trimmed V and J ends, which lost 7 bases and 7 bases, there was a span of 17 bases. The length of the CDR3 is 12 residues. The germline gives CDR1 SQVTM, CDR2 ANQGSEA. The CDR3 protein is CSAAGLAGEQYF. The CDR3 DNA reads as TGCAGCGCCGCCGGACTGGCCGGGGAGCAGTACTTC.

V usage is TRBV2 and J usage is TRBJ2-5; 9 bases agree with TRBD2. This CDR3 has 18 amino acids. The germline CDR1 and CDR2 sequences are SNHLY and FYNNEI. Unmatched junction bases numbered 14, after V lost 6 bases and J lost 0 bases. Here the CDR3 DNA reads TGTGCCAGCAGGAGGAAGGGGACTAGCCGTTCGTACCAAGAGACCCAGTACTTC. Residues: CASRRKGTSRSYQETQYF.

The CDR3 spells CASSDSEKLFF. The DNA for the CDR3 is TGTGCCAGTAGTGACAGCGAAAAACTGTTTTTT. The chain employs TRBV19 and TRBJ1-4; the D gene is possibly TRBD1 (5 bases). This CDR3 has 11 amino acids. V gave up 5 bases and J gave up 8 bases, with 6 bases separating them. The germline gives CDR1 LNHDA, CDR2 SQIVND (reference sequence).